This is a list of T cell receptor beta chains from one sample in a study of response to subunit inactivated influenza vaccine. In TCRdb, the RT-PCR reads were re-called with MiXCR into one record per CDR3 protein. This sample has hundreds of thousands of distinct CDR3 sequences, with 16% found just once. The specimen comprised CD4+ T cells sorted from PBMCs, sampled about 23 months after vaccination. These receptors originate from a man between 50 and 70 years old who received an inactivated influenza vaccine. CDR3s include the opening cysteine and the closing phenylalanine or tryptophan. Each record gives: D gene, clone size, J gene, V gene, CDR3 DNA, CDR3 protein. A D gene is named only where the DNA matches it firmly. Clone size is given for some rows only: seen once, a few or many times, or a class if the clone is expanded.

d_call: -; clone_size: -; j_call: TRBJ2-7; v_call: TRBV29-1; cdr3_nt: TGCAGCGTTTCCACCCCGGCCTACGAGCAGTACTTC; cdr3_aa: CSVSTPAYEQYF
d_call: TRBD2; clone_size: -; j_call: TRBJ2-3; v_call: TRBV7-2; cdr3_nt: TGTGCCAGCAGCTATCAAAGCGGGGGGGCCGCAGATACGCAGTATTTT; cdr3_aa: CASSYQSGGAADTQYF
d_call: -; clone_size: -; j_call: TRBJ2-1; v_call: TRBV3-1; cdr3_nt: TGTGCCAGTAGCCCTCGGGGACGTATAATAAATGAGCAGTTCTTC; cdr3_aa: CASSPRGRIINEQFF
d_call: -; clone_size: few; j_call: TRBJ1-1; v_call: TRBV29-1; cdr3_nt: TGCAGCGTTGCTGGGGAAGGCACTGAAGCTTTCTTT; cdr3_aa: CSVAGEGTEAFF
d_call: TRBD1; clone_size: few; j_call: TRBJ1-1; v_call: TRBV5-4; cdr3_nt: TGTGCCAGCAGCGCACAACAGGGGACGGCTTTCTTT; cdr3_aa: CASSAQQGTAFF
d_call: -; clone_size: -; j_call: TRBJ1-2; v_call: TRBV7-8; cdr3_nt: TGTGCCAGCAGCTTAGCGCAGGTTCAGGGTATTTATGGCTACACCTTC; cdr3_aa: CASSLAQVQGIYGYTF
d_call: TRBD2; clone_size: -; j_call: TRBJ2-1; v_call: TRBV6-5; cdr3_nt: TGTGCCAGCAGCATAGCGGGGGGGCCGAATTTCTTC; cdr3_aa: CASSIAGGPNFF
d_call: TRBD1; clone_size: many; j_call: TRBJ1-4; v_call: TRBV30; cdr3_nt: TGTGCCTGGAGTGTGGGTTCGACAGGGGGATTACTGTTTTTT; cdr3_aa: CAWSVGSTGGLLFF
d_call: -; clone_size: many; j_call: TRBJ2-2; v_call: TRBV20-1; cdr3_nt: TGCAGTGCTACTGGACTCCTAGCTGGGGAGCTGTTTTTT; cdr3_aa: CSATGLLAGELFF
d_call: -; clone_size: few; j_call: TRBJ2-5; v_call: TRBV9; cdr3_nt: TGTGCCAGCAGCGTAGAGGTGGACACCCGCGCCCAGTACTTC; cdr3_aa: CASSVEVDTRAQYF
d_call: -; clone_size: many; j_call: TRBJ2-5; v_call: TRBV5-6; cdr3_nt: TGTGCCAGCAGCGTACCGGGACCTGGACCCGGTGGCCAGTACTTC; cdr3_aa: CASSVPGPGPGGQYF
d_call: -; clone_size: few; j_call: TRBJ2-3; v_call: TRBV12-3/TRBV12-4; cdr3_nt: TGTGCCGGCTCAGGGACCGGAGATACGCAGTATTTT; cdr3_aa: CAGSGTGDTQYF
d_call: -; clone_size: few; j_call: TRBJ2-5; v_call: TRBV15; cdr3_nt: TGTGCCACCAGCGCAGAAGAGACCCAGTACTTC; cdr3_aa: CATSAEETQYF
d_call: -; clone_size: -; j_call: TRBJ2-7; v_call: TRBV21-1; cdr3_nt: TGTGCCAGCAGCTCCAAAAATCGACAGTTAGGCTACGAGCAGTACTTC; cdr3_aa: CASSSKNRQLGYEQYF
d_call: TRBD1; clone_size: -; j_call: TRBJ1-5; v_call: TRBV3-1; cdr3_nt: TGTGCCAGCAGCCAAGGGACAGGGCCCAGTCAGCCCCAGCATTTT; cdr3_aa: CASSQGTGPSQPQHF
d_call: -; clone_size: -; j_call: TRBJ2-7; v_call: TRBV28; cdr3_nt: TGTGCCAGCAGTGATCAATCGGGACGGACCTACGAGCAGTACTTC; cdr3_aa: CASSDQSGRTYEQYF